A single sample gave rise to the 24 T cell receptor beta chains below, sequenced in a study of siplizumab effects on memory and regulatory T cells. Repertoires were generated with immunoSEQ multiplex PCR, while TCRdb's copy carries only in-frame clones and drops some. The sample lists under 140,000 clones, around 90% occurring once. Sample: CD4+ T cells sorted from blood. These receptors all stem from a human donor in good health.

V gene TRBV6-1 combines with J gene TRBJ1-5; maybe TRBD1 (5 bases). Germline CDR1 is MNHNS and CDR2 is SASEGT. CDR3 size: 15 residues. The V end lost 5 bases, the J end lost 3 bases, and 14 bases lay between the germline ends. This CDR3 reads CASSTQGFDNQPQHF. The CDR3 DNA follows: TGTGCCAGCAGTACGCAGGGTTTCGACAATCAGCCCCAGCATTTT.

This sequence joins TRBV19 and TRBJ1-5; weak D call: TRBD1 (6 bases). With 5 bases removed from V and 1 base from J, the gap between germline ends came to 18 bases. The CDR3 runs to 17 residues. Germline CDR1 reads LNHDA; CDR2 reads SQIVND (reference sequence). Written as DNA, the CDR3 is TGTGCCAGTAGTGGAAACCGGGACACCTCCAGCAATCAGCCCCAGCATTTT. This sequence encodes CASSGNRDTSSNQPQHF.

The V gene is TRBV11-1, the J gene TRBJ2-1; TRBD1 agrees at 11 bases. V trimming: 3 bases; J trimming: 3 bases; junction bases outside the gene matches: 7. Germline CDR1 SGHAT, CDR2 FQDESV (reference sequence). The CDR3 loop spans 17 amino acids. The CDR3 DNA is TGTGCCAGCAGCTTCAATATAGGGACAGGGGGCTACAATGAGCAGTTCTTC. Protein sequence: CASSFNIGTGGYNEQFF.

The chain employs TRBV7-8 and TRBJ2-1, with D perhaps matching TRBD1 (5 bases). The CDR3 is made up of 13 amino acids. The germline V and J ends were trimmed by 5 bases and 6 bases, with 11 bases remaining between them. Germline V lookup: CDR1 SGHVS, CDR2 FQNEAQ. The CDR3 spells CASSIDRLNEQFF. In DNA, the CDR3 is TGTGCCAGCAGCATAGACAGACTCAATGAGCAGTTCTTC.

The V call is TRBV29-1, the J call TRBJ2-2; 9 nucleotides agree with TRBD1. Per germline, CDR1 SQVTM and CDR2 ANQGSEA. The CDR3 has 15 residues. J was trimmed by 7 bases and V by 3 bases; bases with no gene match: 9. The CDR3 region has the DNA TGCAGCGTTGACGCCAAGGGACAGGGAGACGGGGAGCTGTTTTTT. Translation: CSVDAKGQGDGELFF.

The chain employs TRBV6-5 and TRBJ2-6; D ambiguous. Germline lookup yields CDR1 MNHEY and CDR2 SVGAGI. The CDR3 runs to 12 residues. Trimming left V 10 bases short and J 2 bases short, with 6 bases between. The DNA of the CDR3 is TGTGCCACTAACGCTGGGGCCAACGTCCTGACTTTC. It encodes CATNAGANVLTF.

The rearrangement links TRBV10-3 to TRBJ2-1; D ambiguous. Trimming left V 7 bases short and J 0 bases short, with 10 bases between. CDR1 ENHRY and CDR2 SYGVKD come from the germline V gene. The CDR3 is 14 residues long. As DNA, the CDR3 is TGTGCCATCAATCCGGGTAGCTCCTACAATGAGCAGTTCTTC. Protein product: CAINPGSSYNEQFF.

The chain combines TRBV12-5 with TRBJ2-7, with TRBD2 matching 14 bases. The ends lost 0 bases at V and 0 bases at J; junction bases unmatched: 10. From germline, CDR1 is LGHNT and CDR2 FRNRAP. CDR3 length: 20 residues. CDR3 protein: CASGLVRVRTSGGISYEQYF. CDR3 bases: TGTGCTAGTGGTTTGGTAAGGGTGCGGACTAGCGGGGGGATCTCCTACGAGCAGTACTTC.

The chain employs TRBV7-2 and TRBJ2-5; D possibly corresponds to TRBD2 (6 bases). The CDR3 has 15 residues. Trimming cost V 4 bases and J 11 bases, with 23 bases left between them. The germline gives CDR1 SGHTA, CDR2 FQGNSA. The CDR3 DNA reads TGTGCCAGCAGCTATCGCGGGGTGGAGGCTATACAGCAGTACTTC. Residues: CASSYRGVEAIQQYF.

As to this clone: At one of its ends the junction is not consistent with the germline gene, which may arise from a read error. V is TRBV5-5 and J is TRBJ1-2; no clear D. Germline CDR1 SGHKS, CDR2 YYEKEE (reference sequence). This CDR3 has 9 amino acids. CDR3 in DNA: TGTGCCAGCAGCGACACGCTGGCCTTC. It codes for CASSDTLAF.

This clone was counted only a few times. The chain employs TRBV7-3 and TRBJ2-2; D might be TRBD1 (6 bases). This CDR3 contains 13 residues. V was cut by 5 bases and J by 4 bases, with 8 bases left in between. CDR1 is SGHTA and CDR2 is FQGTGA in the germline V gene. The CDR3 DNA is TGTGCCAGCAGCCCACAGGGCACCGGGGAGCTGTTTTTT. Residues: CASSPQGTGELFF.

The chain is built from TRBV7-2 and TRBJ1-6; D call uncertain. There are 13 residues in the CDR3. Trimming took off 5 bases at V and 10 bases at J, with 12 bases between the two ends. The germline V gene encodes CDR1 SGHTA and CDR2 FQGNSA. In nucleotides, the CDR3 is TGTGCCAGCAGCCCAAGGACGGAATCACCCCTCCACTTT. Amino acid sequence: CASSPRTESPLHF.

The chain links TRBV5-1 to TRBJ2-1; TRBD2 matches at 8 bases. The CDR3 consists of 13 residues. Per germline, CDR1 SGHRS and CDR2 YFSETQ. Trimming cost V 4 bases and J 8 bases; bases outside gene matches: 5. CDR3 sequence: CASSLGGEDEQFF. The CDR3 DNA reads as TGCGCCAGCAGCCTCGGGGGGGAGGATGAGCAGTTCTTC. Based on the CDR3 plus reference TRBV5-1 and TRBJ2-1, the full variable domain is KAGVTQTPRYLIKTRGQQVTLSCSPISGHRSVSWYQQTPGQGLQFLFEYFSETQRNKGNFPGRFSGRQFSNSRSEMNVSTLELGDSALYLCASSLGGEDEQFFGPGTRLTVL.

V gene TRBV25-1 combines with J gene TRBJ2-7, with D tentatively TRBD2 (5 bases). Trimming stripped 0 bases from V and 2 bases from J, with 11 bases between. The CDR3 sequence is 15 residues long. Germline lookup yields CDR1 MGHDK and CDR2 SYGVNS. The DNA of the CDR3 is TGTGCCAGCAGTGAATACGGCACGGGAACCTACGAGCAGTACTTC. Its protein is CASSEYGTGTYEQYF.

This sequence joins TRBV27 and TRBJ2-7; D may correspond to TRBD1 or TRBD2 (5 bases each). Trimming cost V 0 bases and J 2 bases, with 11 bases left between them. Per the germline V gene, CDR1 is MNHEY and CDR2 is SMNVEV (reference sequence). This CDR3 region has 15 residues. In nucleotides, the CDR3 is TGTGCCAGCAGTTTATCGTGGGGGTATCCCTACGAGCAGTACTTC. As protein: CASSLSWGYPYEQYF.

The chain links TRBV7-2 to TRBJ2-2; no definite D call. The V and J ends lost 2 bases and 4 bases respectively, with 11 bases between them. This CDR3 is 15 amino acids long. CDR1 SGHTA and CDR2 FQGNSA come from the germline V gene. The CDR3: CASSLQGLPTGELFF. The CDR3 DNA sequence: TGTGCCAGCAGCTTACAAGGTCTTCCCACCGGGGAGCTGTTTTTT. Complete variable domain (other parts from reference TRBV7-2 and TRBJ2-2): GAGVSQSPSNKVTEKGKDVELRCDPISGHTALYWYRQSLGQGLEFLIYFQGNSAPDKSGLPSDRFSAERTGGSVSTLTIQRTQQEDSAVYLCASSLQGLPTGELFFGEGSRLTVL.

This chain connects TRBV2 to TRBJ2-1; TRBD1 or TRBD2 may be the D gene (5 bases each). The V and J ends lost 11 bases and 10 bases respectively, with 18 bases between them. In germline, CDR1 is SNHLY, CDR2 FYNNEI. This CDR3 is built from 12 residues. CDR3 loop: CAGGRFLWEQFF. The CDR3 DNA reads TGTGCCGGGGGACGGTTCCTCTGGGAGCAGTTCTTC.

The rearrangement links TRBV11-3 to TRBJ1-1; TRBD1 matches 10 bases. Germline V gene lookup returns CDR1 SGHNT and CDR2 YENEEA. The junction had 2 bases not matched to a gene; V was cut back by 5 bases and J by 5 bases. The CDR3 is 13 residues long. This CDR3 reads CASSLDRGTEAFF. The CDR3 DNA reads TGTGCCAGCAGCCTGGACAGGGGGACTGAAGCTTTCTTT.

V gene TRBV11-1 combines with J gene TRBJ2-1, with D tentatively TRBD1 or TRBD2 (5 bases each). Trimming pared 0 bases from V and 11 bases from J, leaving 11 bases between. In germline, CDR1 is SGHAT, CDR2 FQDESV (reference sequence). CDR3 length: 13 amino acids. The CDR3 region is CASSLAGTDQQFF. The CDR3 nucleotides read TGTGCCAGCAGCTTAGCGGGGACGGACCAGCAGTTCTTC.

The chain couples TRBV19 to TRBJ1-3, with a weak D call TRBD1 (6 bases). This CDR3 region has 15 residues. V lost 4 bases, J lost 0 bases, and 10 bases lay in between. CDR1 and CDR2 (germline): LNHDA, SQIVND (reference sequence). DNA of the CDR3: TGTGCCAGTAGTACGGACAGAAGCTCTGGAAACACCATATATTTT. Translated: CASSTDRSSGNTIYF. The full variable domain, rest sourced from reference TRBV19 and TRBJ1-3, is DGGITQSPKYLFRKEGQNVTLSCEQNLNHDAMYWYRQDPGQGLRLIYYSQIVNDFQKGDIAEGYSVSREKKESFPLTVTSAQKNPTAFYLCASSTDRSSGNTIYFGEGSWLTVV.

The genes are TRBV19 and TRBJ1-1, with D maybe TRBD1 (6 bases). This CDR3 contains 11 residues. Trimming took off 7 bases at V and 4 bases at J, with 7 bases between the two ends. Germline CDR1 reads LNHDA; CDR2 reads SQIVND (reference sequence). The CDR3 loop reads CASNRATEAFF. The CDR3 DNA reads as TGTGCCAGTAACAGGGCCACTGAAGCTTTCTTT.

CDR3: CAWSGQGAGEQYF. CDR3 nucleotides: TGTGCCTGGAGTGGACAGGGGGCTGGCGAGCAGTACTTC. This sequence joins TRBV30 and TRBJ2-7; TRBD1 agrees at 10 bases. Trimming took 1 base from V and 6 from J; bases not matched to a gene: 3. Germline V gives CDR1 GTSNPN, CDR2 SVGIG (reference sequence). The CDR3 covers 13 residues.

The chain combines TRBV9 with TRBJ1-1; D unclear. This CDR3 contains 15 residues. The ends were cut back, 3 bases at V and 4 bases at J, with 16 bases in the middle. Germline lookup yields CDR1 SGDLS and CDR2 YYNGEE. This CDR3 reads CASSGSYGRGTEAFF. Written as DNA, the CDR3 is TGTGCCAGCAGCGGGTCTTACGGACGGGGCACTGAAGCTTTCTTT.

The chain joins TRBV11-2 to TRBJ2-5; 11 positions match TRBD2. The germline V gene encodes CDR1 SGHAT and CDR2 FQNNGV. With V trimmed by 2 bases and J by 6 bases, 11 bases remained unmatched. The CDR3 consists of 17 residues. The CDR3, as DNA: TGTGCCAGCAGCTTACTTAAGGGGGCTAGCGGGAGGAAGACCCAGTACTTC. Translating gives CASSLLKGASGRKTQYF.